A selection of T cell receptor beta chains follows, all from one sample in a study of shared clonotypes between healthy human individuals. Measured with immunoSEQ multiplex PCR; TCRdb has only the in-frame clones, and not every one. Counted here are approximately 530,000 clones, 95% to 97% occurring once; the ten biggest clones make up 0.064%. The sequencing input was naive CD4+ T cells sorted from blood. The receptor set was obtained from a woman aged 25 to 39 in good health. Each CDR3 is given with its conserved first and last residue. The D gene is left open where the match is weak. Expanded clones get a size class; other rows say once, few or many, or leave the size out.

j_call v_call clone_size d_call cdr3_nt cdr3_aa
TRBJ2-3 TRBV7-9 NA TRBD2 TGTGCCAGCAGCCTAGCGGGAGGAAACACAGATACGCAGTATTTT CASSLAGGNTDTQYF
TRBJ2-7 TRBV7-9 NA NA TGTGCCAGCAGCTCGCCGGGACACGAGCAGTACTTC CASSSPGHEQYF
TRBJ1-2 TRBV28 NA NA TGTGCCAGCAGCCCGACCGGTAACTATGGCTACACCTTC CASSPTGNYGYTF
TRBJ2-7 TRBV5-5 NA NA TGTGCCAGCAGCTTGGGCTTCTACGAGCAGTACTTC CASSLGFYEQYF
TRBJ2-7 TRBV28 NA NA TGTGCCAGCAGTCCCTGGGAACCTGCCTACGAGCAGTACTTC CASSPWEPAYEQYF
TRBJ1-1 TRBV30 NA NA TGTGCCTGGAGTGTAAAGTCAGGTCCCCTGTTC CAWSVKSGPLF
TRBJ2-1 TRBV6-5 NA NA TGTGCCAGCAGTTACTCGCGGTACCGCTACAATGAGCAGTTCTTC CASSYSRYRYNEQFF
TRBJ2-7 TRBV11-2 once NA TGTGCCAGCAGCCCCCTGGGAGCGCGGAAAACCTACGAGCAGTACTTC CASSPLGARKTYEQYF
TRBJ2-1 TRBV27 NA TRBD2 TGTGCCAGCAGTTTACCAGCGGGAAGGCTCAATGAGCAGTTCTTC CASSLPAGRLNEQFF
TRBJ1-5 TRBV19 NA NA TGTGCCAGTAGTGACGACCTGGACAGTTTGGGGCCTAGCAATCAGCCCCAGCATTTT CASSDDLDSLGPSNQPQHF
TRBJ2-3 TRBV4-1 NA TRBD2 TGCGCCAGCAGCCAAGCAAGGGGGACTAGCGGGGGTAGAATGGAGCCCACAGATACGCAGTATTTT CASSQARGTSGGRMEPTDTQYF
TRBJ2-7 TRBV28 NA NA TGTGCCAGCAGTTTGGACACCTCTGCCTACGAGCAGTACTTC CASSLDTSAYEQYF
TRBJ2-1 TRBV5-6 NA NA TGTGCCAGCACCCGACCGATGACTAGCTCCTACAATGAGCAGTTCTTC CASTRPMTSSYNEQFF
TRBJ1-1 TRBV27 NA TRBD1 TGTGCCAGCAGTTTAAAGGGACAGGGGAGGACTGAAGCTTTCTTT CASSLKGQGRTEAFF
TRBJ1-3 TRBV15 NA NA TGTGCCACCAGCAGAGCCCGGTCCAGGGATCCTGGAAACACCATATATTTT CATSRARSRDPGNTIYF
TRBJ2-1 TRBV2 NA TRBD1 TGTGCCAGCAGTGATTTGGGACAGACCAACAATGAGCAGTTCTTC CASSDLGQTNNEQFF
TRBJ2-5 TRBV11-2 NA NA TGTGCCAGCAGCTTATACAGACAAGAGACCCAGTACTTC CASSLYRQETQYF
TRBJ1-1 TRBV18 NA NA TGTGCCAGCTCACCCCGTACGGAGGGACTGAACACTGAAGCTTTCTTT CASSPRTEGLNTEAFF
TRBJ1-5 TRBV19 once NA TGTGCCAGTAGTATCCTACAGGGTAGCAATCAGCCCCAGCATTTT CASSILQGSNQPQHF
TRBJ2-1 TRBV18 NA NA TGTGCCAGCTCACCCGTGGGACTCCATGGAGTTGATGAGCAGTTCTTC CASSPVGLHGVDEQFF
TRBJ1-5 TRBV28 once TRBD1 TGTGCCAGCAGATATACACCGGGACAGGGGGCGATTGCTTCACAGCCCCAGCATTTT CASRYTPGQGAIASQPQHF
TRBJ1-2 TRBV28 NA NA TGTGCCAGCAAAGGTTGGGCCAGGGAGGTTCGGGGCTACACCTTC CASKGWAREVRGYTF
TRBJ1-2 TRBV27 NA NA TGTGCCAGCAGTTTAAGGGGGGCAGGCTACACCTTC CASSLRGAGYTF
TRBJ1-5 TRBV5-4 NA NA TGTGCCAGCAGCACCGGACAGCCCGGTCAGCCCCAGCATTTT CASSTGQPGQPQHF
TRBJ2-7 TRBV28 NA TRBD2 TGTGCCAGCAGGCGGGGGTCGCTCTACGAGCAGTACTTC CASRRGSLYEQYF
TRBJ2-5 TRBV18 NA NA TGTGCCAGCTCACCGGGGCCCCAAGAGACCCAGTACTTC CASSPGPQETQYF
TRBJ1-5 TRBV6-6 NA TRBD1 TGTGCCAGCAGTGGACAGGACACTCAGCCCCAGCATTTT CASSGQDTQPQHF